Described below is a single TCR beta chain sequence and its context. Its antigen is undetermined. The data derive from a study of cytomegalovirus exposure and HLA in healthy donors. Germline CDR1 is SGDLS and CDR2 is YYNGEE. This CDR3 has 15 amino acids. V shed 4 bases and J shed 3 bases, with 14 bases lying between them. General study findings and limits: A few V segments could not be told apart, such as TRBV6-2 and TRBV6-3, and were left out. A later analysis found that most CMV-associated TCR beta chains appeared HLA-restricted.

With 60 Vbeta and 13 Jbeta primers, the PCR was carried out. Repertoires were generated with immunoSEQ multiplex PCR, while TCRdb's copy carries only in-frame clones and drops some. The repertoire shows tens of thousands of clones; the top ten hold approximately 6.8%. Donors showed nominal health when sampled, although they likely had unrecorded immune exposures. The clonotype comes from a woman between 40 and 50 years old in good health and CMV-seronegative. The sample consisted of PBMCs. The chain employs TRBV9 and TRBJ1-5, with a tentative D call TRBD1 (5 bases). CDR3 region: CASSPQGTDNQPQHF. CDR3 sequence (DNA): TGTGCCAGCAGCCCGCAGGGTACTGACAATCAGCCCCAGCATTTT.